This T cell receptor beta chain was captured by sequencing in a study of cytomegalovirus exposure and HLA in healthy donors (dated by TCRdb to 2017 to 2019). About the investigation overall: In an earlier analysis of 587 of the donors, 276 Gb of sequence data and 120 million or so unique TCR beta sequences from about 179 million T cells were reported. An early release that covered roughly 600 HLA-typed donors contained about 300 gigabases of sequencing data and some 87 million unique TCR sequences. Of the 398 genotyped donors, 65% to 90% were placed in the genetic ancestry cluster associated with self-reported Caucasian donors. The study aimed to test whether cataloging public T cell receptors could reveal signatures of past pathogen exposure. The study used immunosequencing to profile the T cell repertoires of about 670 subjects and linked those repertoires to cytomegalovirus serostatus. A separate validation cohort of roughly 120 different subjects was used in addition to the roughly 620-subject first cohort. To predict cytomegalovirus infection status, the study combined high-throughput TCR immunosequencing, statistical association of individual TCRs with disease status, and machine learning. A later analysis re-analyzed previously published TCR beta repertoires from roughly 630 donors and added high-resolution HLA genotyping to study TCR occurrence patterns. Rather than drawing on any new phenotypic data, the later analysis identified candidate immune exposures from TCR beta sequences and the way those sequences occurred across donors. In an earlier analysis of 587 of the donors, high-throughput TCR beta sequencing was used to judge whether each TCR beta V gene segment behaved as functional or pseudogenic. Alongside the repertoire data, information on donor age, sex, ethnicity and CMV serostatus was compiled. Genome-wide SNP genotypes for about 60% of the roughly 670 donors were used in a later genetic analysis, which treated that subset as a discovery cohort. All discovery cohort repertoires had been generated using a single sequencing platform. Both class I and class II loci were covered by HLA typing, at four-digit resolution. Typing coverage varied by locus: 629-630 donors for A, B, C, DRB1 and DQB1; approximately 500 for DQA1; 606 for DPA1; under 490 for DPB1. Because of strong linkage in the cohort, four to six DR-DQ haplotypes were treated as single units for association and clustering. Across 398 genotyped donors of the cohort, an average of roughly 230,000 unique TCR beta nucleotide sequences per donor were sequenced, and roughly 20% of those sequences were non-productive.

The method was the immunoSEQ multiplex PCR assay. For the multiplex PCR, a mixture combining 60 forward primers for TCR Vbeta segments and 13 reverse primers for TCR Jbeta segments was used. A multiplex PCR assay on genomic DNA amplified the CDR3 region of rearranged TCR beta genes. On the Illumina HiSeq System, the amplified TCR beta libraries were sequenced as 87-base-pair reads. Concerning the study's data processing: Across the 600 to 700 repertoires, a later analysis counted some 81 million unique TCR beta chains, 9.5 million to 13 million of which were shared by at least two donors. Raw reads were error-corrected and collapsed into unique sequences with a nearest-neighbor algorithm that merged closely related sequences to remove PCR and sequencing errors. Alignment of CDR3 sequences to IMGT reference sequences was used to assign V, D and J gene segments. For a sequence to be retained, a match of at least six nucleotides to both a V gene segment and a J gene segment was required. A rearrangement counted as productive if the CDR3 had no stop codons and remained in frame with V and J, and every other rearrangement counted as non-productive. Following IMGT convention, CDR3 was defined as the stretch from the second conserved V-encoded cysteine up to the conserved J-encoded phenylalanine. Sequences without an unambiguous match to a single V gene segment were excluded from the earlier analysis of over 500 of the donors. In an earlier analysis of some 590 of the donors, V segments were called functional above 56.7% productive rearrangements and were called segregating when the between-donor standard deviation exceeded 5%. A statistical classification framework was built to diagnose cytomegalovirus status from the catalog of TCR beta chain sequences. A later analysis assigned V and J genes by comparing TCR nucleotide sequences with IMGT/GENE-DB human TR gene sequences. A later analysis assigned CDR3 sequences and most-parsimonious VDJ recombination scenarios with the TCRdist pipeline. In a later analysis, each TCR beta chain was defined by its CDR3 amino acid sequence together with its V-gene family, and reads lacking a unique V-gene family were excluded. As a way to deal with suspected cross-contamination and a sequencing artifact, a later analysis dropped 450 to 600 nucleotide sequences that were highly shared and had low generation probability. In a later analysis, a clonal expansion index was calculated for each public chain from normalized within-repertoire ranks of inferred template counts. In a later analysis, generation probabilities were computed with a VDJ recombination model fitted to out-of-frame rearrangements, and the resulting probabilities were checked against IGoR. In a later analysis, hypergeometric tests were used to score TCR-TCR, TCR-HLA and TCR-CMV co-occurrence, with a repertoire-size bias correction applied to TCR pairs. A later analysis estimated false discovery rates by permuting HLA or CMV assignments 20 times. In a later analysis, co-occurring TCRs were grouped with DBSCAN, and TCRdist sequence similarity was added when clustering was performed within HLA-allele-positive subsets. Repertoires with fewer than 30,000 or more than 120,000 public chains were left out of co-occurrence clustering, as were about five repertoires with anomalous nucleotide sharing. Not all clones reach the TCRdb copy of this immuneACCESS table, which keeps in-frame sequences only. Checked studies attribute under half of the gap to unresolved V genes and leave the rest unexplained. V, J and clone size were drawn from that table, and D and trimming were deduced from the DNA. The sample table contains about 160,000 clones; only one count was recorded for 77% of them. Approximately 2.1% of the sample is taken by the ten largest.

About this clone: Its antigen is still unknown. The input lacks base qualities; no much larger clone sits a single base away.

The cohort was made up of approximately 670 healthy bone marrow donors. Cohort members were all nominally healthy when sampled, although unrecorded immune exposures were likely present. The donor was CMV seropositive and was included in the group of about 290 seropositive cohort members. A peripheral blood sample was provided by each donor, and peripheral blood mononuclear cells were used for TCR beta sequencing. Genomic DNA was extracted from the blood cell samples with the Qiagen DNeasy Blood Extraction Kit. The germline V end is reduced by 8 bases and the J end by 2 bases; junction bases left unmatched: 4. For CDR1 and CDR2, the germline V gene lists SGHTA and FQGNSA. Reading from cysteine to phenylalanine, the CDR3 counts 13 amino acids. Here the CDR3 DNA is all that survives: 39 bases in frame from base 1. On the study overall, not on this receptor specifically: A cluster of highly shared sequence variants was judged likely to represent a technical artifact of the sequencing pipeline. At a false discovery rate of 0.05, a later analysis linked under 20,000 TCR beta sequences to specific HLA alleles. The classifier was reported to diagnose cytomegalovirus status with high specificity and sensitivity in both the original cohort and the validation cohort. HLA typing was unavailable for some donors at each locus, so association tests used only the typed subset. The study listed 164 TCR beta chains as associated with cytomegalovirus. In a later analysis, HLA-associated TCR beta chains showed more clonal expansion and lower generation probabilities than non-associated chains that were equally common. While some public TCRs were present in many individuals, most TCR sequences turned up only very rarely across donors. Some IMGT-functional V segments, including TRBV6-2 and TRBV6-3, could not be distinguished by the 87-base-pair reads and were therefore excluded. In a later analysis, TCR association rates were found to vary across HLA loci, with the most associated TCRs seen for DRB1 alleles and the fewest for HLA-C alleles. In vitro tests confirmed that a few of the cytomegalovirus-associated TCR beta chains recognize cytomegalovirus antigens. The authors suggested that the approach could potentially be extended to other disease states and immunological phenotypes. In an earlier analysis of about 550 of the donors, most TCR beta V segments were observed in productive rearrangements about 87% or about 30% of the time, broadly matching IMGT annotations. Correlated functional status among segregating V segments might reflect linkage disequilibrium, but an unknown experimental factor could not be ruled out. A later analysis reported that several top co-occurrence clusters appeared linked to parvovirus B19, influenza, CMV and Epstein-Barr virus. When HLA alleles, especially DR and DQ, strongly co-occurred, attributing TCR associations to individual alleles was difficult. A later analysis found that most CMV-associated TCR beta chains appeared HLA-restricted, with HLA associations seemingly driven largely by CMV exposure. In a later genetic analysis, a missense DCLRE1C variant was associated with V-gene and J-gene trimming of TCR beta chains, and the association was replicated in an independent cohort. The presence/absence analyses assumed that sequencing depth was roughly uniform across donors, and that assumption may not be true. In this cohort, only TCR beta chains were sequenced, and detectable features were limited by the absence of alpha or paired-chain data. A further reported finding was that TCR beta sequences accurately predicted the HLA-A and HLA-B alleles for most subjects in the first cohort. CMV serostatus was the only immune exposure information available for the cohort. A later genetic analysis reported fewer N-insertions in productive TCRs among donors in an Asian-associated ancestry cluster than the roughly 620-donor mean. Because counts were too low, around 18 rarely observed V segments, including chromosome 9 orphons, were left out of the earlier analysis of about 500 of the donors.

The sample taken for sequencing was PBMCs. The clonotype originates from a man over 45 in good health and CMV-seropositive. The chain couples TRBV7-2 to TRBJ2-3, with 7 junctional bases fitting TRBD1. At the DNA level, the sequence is TGTGCCAGCGAGACAGGGCACACAGATACGCAGTATTTT. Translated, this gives CASETGHTDTQYF.